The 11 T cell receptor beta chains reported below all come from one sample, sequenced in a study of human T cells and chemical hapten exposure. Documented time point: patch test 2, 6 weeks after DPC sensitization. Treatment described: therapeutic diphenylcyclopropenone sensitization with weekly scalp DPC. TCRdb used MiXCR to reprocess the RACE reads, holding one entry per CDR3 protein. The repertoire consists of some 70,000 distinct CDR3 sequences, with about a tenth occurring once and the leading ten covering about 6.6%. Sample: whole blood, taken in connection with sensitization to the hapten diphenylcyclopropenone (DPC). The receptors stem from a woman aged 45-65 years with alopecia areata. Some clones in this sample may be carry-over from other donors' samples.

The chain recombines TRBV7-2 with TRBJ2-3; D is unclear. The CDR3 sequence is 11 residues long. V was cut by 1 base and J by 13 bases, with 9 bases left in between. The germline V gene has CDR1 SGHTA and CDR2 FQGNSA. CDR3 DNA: TGTGCCAGCAGCTTAGTGGCTAGGAAGTATTTT. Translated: CASSLVARKYF.

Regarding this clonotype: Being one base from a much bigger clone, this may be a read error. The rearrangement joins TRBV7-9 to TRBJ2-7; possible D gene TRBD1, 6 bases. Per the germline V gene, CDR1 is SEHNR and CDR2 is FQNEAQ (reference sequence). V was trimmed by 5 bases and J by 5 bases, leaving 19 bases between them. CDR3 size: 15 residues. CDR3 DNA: TGTGCCAGCAGCCAAGGCCCGAACAGGGTCAACGAGCAGTACTTC. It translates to CASSQGPNRVNEQYF.

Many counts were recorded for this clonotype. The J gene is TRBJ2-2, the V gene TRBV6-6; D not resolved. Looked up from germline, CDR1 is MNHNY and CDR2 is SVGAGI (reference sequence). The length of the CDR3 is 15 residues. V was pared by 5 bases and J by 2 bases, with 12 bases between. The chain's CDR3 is CASSPTQINTGELFF. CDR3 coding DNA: TGTGCCAGCAGTCCCACCCAAATTAACACCGGGGAGCTGTTTTTT.

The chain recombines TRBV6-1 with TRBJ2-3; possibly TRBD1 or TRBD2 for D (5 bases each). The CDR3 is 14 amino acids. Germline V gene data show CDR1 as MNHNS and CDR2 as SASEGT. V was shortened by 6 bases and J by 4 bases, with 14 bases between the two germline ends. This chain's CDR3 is CASSLNPGPDTQYF. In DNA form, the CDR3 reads TGTGCCAGCAGCCTCAACCCGGGGCCAGATACGCAGTATTTT.

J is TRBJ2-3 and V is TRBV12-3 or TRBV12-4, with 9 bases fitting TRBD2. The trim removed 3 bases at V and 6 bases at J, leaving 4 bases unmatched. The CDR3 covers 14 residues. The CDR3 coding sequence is TGTGCCAGCAGTTTCGGACTAGCGTCCGATACGCAGTATTTT. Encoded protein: CASSFGLASDTQYF.

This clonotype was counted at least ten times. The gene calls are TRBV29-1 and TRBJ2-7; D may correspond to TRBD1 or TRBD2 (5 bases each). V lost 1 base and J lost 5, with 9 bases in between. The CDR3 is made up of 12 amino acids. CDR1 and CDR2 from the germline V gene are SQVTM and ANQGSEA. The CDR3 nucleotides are TGCAGCGTTGAAGTCCGGGGCAACGAGCAGTACTTC. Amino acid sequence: CSVEVRGNEQYF.

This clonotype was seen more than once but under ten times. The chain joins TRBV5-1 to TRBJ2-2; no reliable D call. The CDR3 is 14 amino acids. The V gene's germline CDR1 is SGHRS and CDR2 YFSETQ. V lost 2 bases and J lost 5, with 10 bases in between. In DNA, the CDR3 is TGCGCCAGCAGCTTTCGTGGGCCAACCGGGGAGCTGTTTTTT. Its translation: CASSFRGPTGELFF.

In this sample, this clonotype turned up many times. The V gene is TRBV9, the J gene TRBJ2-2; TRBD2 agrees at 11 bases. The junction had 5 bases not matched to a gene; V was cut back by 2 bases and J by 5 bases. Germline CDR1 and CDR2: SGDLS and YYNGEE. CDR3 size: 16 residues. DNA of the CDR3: TGTGCCAGCAGCGTTAGACTAGCGGGAATAACCGGGGAGCTGTTTTTT. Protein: CASSVRLAGITGELFF.

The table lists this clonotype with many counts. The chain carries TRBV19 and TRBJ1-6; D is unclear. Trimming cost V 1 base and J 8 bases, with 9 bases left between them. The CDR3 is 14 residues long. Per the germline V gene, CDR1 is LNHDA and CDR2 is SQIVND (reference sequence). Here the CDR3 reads CASSIGQADSPLHF. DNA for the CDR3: TGTGCCAGTAGTATAGGTCAGGCGGATTCACCCCTCCACTTT. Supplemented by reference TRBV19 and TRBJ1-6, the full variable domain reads DGGITQSPKYLFRKEGQNVTLSCEQNLNHDAMYWYRQDPGQGLRLIYYSQIVNDFQKGDIAEGYSVSREKKESFPLTVTSAQKNPTAFYLCASSIGQADSPLHFGNGTRLTVT.

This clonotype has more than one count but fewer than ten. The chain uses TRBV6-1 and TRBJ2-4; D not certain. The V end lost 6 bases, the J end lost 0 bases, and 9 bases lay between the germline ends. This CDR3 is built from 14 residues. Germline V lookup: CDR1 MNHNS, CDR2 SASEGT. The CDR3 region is CASRAGLAKNIQYF. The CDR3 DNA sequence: TGTGCCAGCAGAGCAGGCTTAGCCAAAAACATTCAGTACTTC.

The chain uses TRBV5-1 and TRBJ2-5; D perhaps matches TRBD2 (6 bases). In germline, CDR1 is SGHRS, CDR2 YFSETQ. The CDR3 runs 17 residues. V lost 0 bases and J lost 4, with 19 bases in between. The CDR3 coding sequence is TGCGCCAGCAGCTTGGATCTCGGGGGAGGAGCGTTAGAGACCCAGTACTTC. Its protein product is CASSLDLGGGALETQYF.